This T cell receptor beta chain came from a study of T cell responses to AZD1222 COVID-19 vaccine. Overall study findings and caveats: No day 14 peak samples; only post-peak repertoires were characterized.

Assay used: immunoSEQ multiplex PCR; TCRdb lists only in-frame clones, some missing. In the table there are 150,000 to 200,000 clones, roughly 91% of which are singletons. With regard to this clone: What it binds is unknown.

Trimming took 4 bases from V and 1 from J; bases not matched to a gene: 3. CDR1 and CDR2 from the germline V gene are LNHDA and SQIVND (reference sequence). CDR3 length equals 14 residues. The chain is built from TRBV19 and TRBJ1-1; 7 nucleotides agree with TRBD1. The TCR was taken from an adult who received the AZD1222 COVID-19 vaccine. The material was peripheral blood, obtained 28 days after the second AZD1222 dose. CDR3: CASSTGQPNTEAFF. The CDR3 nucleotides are TGTGCCAGTAGTACGGGACAGCCGAACACTGAAGCTTTCTTT.